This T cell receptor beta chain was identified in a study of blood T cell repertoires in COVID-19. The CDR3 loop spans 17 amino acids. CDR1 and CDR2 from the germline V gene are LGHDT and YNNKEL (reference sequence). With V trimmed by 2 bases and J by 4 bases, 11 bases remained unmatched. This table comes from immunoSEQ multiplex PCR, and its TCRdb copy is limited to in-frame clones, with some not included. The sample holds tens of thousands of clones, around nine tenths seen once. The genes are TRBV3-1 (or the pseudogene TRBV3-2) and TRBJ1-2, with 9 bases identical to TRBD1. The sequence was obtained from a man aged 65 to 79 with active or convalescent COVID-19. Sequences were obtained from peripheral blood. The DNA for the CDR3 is TGTGCCAGCAGCCAACCCCAACACAGGGGGCTGGTCTATGGCTACACCTTC. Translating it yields CASSQPQHRGLVYGYTF.